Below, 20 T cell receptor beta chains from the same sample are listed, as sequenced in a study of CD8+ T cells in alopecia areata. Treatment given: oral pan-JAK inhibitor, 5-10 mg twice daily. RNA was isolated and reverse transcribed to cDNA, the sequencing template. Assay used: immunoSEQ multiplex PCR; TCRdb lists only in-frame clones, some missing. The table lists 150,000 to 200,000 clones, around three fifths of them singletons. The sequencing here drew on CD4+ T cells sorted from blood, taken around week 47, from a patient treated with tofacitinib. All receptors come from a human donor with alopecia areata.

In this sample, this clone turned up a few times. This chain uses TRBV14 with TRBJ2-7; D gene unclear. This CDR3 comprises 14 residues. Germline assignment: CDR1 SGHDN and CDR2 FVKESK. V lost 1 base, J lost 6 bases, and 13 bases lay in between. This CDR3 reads CASSQVYGSGEQYF. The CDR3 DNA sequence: TGTGCCAGCAGCCAAGTTTATGGGTCGGGCGAGCAGTACTTC.

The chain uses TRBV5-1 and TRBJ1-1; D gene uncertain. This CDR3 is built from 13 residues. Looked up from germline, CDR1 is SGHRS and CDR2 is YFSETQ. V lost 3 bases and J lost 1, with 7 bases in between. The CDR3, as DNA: TGCGCCAGCAGCTGGGAGGAGAACACTGAAGCTTTCTTT. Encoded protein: CASSWEENTEAFF.

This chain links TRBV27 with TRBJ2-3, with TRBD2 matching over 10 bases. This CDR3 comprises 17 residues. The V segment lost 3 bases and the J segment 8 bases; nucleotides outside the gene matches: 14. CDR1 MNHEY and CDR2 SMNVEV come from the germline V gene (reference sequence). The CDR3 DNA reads TGTGCCAGCAGTTTTGGAGCGGCTAGCGGGGGAAGGGGTACGCAGTATTTT. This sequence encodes CASSFGAASGGRGTQYF.

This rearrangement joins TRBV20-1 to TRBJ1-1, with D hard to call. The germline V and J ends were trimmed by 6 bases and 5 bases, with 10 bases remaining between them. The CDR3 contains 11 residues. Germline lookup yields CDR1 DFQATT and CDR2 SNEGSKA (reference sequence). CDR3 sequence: CSATRWTEAFF. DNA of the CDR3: TGCAGTGCCACACGGTGGACTGAAGCTTTCTTT.

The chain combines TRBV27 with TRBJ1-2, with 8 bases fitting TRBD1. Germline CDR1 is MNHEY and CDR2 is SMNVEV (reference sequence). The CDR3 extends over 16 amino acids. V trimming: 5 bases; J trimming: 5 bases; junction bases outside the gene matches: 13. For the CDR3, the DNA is TGTGCCAGCAGTCCCAACACGGACAGGGTATTTTATGGCTACACCTTC. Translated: CASSPNTDRVFYGYTF.

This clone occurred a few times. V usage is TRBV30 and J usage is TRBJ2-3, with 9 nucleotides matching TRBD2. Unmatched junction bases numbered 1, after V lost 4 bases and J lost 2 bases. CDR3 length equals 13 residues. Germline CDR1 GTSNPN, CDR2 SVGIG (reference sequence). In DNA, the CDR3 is TGTGCCTGGACTAGCGGGGCCACAGATACGCAGTATTTT. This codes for CAWTSGATDTQYF.

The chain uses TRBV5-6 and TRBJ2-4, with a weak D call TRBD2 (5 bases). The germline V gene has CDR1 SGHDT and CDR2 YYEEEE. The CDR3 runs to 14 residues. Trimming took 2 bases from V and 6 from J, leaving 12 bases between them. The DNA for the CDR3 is TGTGCCAGCAGCTTACCCGGGAACGGAAACATTCAGTACTTC. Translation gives CASSLPGNGNIQYF.

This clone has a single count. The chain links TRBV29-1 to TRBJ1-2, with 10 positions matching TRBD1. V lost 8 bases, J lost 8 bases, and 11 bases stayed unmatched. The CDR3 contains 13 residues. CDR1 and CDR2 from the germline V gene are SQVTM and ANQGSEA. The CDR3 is CSFSTGTGVGYTF. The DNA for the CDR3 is TGCAGCTTCTCGACCGGGACAGGGGTAGGCTACACCTTC.

CDR3 loop: CSVVNRRGYTF. The DNA of the CDR3 is TGCAGCGTTGTAAACAGGAGAGGCTACACCTTC. The chain employs TRBV29-1 and TRBJ1-2; TRBD1 might be the D (5 bases). The CDR3 runs to 11 residues. Looked up from germline, CDR1 is SQVTM and CDR2 is ANQGSEA. V dropped 4 bases and J dropped 8 bases, with 11 bases sitting between them.

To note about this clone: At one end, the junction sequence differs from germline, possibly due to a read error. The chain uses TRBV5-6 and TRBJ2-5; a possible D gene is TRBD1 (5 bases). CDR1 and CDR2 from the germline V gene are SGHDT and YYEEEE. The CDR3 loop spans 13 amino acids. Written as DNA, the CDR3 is TGTGCCAGCAGCGTTGGGGCAGAAGAGACCCAATACTTC. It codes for CASSVGAEETQYF.

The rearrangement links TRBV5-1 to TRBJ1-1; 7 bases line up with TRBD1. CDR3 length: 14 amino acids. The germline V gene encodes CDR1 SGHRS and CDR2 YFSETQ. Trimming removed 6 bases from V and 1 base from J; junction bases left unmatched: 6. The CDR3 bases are TGCGCCAGCATCGAAGGACAGGAGAACACTGAAGCTTTCTTT. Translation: CASIEGQENTEAFF.

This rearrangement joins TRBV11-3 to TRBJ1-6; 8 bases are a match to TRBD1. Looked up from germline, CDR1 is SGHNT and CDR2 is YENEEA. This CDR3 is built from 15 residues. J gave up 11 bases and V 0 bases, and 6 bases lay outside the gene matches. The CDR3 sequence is CASSLEGRGQTPLHF. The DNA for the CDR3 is TGTGCCAGCAGCTTAGAGGGCAGGGGGCAAACACCCCTCCACTTT.

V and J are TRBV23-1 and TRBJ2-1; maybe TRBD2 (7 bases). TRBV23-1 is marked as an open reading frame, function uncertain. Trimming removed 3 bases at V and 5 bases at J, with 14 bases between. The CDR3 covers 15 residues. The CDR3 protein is CASSQTGGPNNEQFF. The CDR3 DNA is TGCGCCAGCAGTCAGACGGGGGGCCCGAACAATGAGCAGTTCTTC.

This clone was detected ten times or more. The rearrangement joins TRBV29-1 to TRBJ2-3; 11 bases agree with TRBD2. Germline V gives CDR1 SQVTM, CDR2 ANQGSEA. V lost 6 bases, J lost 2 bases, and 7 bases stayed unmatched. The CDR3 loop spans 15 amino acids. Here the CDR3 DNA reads TGCAGCGTCGCTAAGACTAGCGGGATCACAGATACGCAGTATTTT. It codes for CSVAKTSGITDTQYF.

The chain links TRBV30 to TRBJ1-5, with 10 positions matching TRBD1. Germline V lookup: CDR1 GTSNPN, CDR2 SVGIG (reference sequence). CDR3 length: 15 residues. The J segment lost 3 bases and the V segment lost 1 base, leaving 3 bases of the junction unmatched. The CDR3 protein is CAWSAGTGVNQPQHF. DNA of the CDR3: TGTGCCTGGAGTGCCGGGACAGGGGTCAATCAGCCCCAGCATTTT. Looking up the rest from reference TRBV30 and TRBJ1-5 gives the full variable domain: SQTIHQWPATLVQPVGSPLSLECTVEGTSNPNLYWYRQAAGRGLQLLFYSVGIGQISSEVPQNLSASRPQDRQFILSSKKLLLSDSGFYLCAWSAGTGVNQPQHFGDGTRLSIL.

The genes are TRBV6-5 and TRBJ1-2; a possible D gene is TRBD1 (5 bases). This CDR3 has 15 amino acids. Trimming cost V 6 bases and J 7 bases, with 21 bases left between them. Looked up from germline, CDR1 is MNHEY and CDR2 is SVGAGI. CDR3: CASRKPTNWGSGYTF. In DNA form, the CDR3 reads TGTGCCAGCAGGAAACCAACGAACTGGGGCTCTGGCTACACCTTC.

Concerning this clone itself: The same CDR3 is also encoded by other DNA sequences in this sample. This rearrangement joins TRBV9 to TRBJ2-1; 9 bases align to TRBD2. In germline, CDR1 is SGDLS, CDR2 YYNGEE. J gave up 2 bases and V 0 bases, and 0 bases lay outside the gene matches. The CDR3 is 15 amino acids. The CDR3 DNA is TGTGCCAGCAGCGTAGGCGGGGGGGCCTACAATGAGCAGTTCTTC. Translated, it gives CASSVGGGAYNEQFF.

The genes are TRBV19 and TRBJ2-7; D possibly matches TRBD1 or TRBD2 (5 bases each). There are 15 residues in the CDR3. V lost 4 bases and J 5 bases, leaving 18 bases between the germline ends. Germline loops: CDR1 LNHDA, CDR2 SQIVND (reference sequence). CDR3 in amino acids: CASSKRGTVGNEQYF. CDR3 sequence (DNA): TGTGCCAGTAGTAAGAGGGGAACAGTGGGTAACGAGCAGTACTTC.

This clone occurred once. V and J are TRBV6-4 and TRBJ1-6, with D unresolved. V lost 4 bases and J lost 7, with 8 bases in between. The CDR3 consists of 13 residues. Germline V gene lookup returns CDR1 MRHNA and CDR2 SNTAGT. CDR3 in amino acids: CASSGNVNSPLHF. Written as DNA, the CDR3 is TGTGCCAGCAGTGGAAATGTGAATTCACCCCTCCACTTT.

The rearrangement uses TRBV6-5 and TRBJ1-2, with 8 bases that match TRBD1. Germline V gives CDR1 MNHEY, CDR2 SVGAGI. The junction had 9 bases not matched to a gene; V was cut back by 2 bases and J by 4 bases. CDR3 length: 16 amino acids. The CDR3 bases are TGTGCCAGCAGTTACGGGAGGGGCCAGGGGGCCTATGGCTACACCTTC. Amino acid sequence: CASSYGRGQGAYGYTF.